The rows below give T cell receptor beta chains drawn from one sample of a study of cytomegalovirus exposure and HLA in healthy donors. The table came from immunoSEQ multiplex PCR; TCRdb's copy has only in-frame clones and leaves some out. The table has around 140,000 clones, approximately 70% seen once; the top ten hold approximately 6.5%. The sequenced sample was PBMCs. These receptor sequences come from a woman in her fifties or sixties in good health and CMV-seronegative. Both conserved end residues are part of each CDR3. The D gene is left open where the match is weak.

TRBV5-1	TRBJ1-3	TRBD1	CASSLLQGMATGNTIYF
TRBV4-2	TRBJ2-5	TRBD2	CASSQEPGGSGGTQYF
TRBV12-5	TRBJ2-1	TRBD1	CASGLGQGDVAEQFF
TRBV19	TRBJ1-5	TRBD1	CASLVGQGAPRSNQPQHF
TRBV7-9	TRBJ1-2	TRBD1	CASSSRGRDGYTF
TRBV15	TRBJ2-2	NA	CATSPLRRGGELFF
TRBV29-1	TRBJ2-3	TRBD2	CSVEERGTWGDTQYF
TRBV6-5	TRBJ1-2	TRBD1	CASSYGTGDYGYTF
TRBV12-5	TRBJ2-3	NA	CASGLPAEGDTQYF
TRBV28	TRBJ2-3	TRBD1	CASSFPQGVGDTQYF
TRBV6-6	TRBJ2-1	TRBD2	CASSYSLAGNEQFF
TRBV27	TRBJ1-4	NA	CASKSPGNPTTNEKLFF
TRBV6-1	TRBJ1-1	TRBD1	CASSETGQGVTEAFF
TRBV10-3	TRBJ1-2	TRBD1	CAITSGQGANGYTF
TRBV10-3	TRBJ1-4	NA	CAISESGSRNEKLFF
TRBV5-1	TRBJ2-3	NA	CASSLAGNTQYF
TRBV11-1	TRBJ2-2	NA	CASSLTSTGELFF
TRBV2	TRBJ2-1	NA	CASSERGLGYNEQFF
TRBV4-1	TRBJ1-1	NA	CASSQDQGPGTEAFF
TRBV7-6	TRBJ2-1	TRBD2	CASSSIPVEASGGYNEQFF
TRBV6-6	TRBJ2-1	NA	CASSSREAKSYNEQFF
TRBV5-6	TRBJ2-7	TRBD1	CASSYTGTVKVEQYF
TRBV11-2	TRBJ2-7	NA	CASSFPPYSNYEQYF
TRBV9	TRBJ2-3	TRBD1	CASSVEEGTVSYATQYF
TRBV7-2	TRBJ1-6	NA	CASSLAAWRSSRNSPLHF
TRBV5-1	TRBJ2-2	NA	CASSGENTGELFF
TRBV6-5	TRBJ1-1	NA	CASSYEGKRPAFF
TRBV7-2	TRBJ2-7	NA	CASSWRTATYEQYF
TRBV6-6	TRBJ1-6	TRBD1	CASTQDRDVGLHF
TRBV18	TRBJ2-5	TRBD2	CASSPLSGSGETQYF
TRBV14	TRBJ1-1	NA	CASSQLFGRGRTEAFF
TRBV15	TRBJ1-1	NA	CATSYSKNTEAFF
TRBV12-5	TRBJ2-3	TRBD1	CASGLVWQPGQGTDTQYF
TRBV5-4	TRBJ1-4	TRBD1	CASSQRQGINEKLFF
TRBV5-4	TRBJ2-3	TRBD2	CASSLGLARDTQYF
TRBV6-5	TRBJ2-2	TRBD2	CASSYVSGSPFGELFF
TRBV5-4	TRBJ2-1	TRBD1	CASSPSSGGPWNEQFF
TRBV27	TRBJ1-4	TRBD1	CASSFQGVNEKLFF
TRBV5-1	TRBJ1-1	NA	CASSLGGRDTEAFF
TRBV27	TRBJ2-5	NA	CASSHLRETQYF
TRBV5-4	TRBJ2-5	TRBD2	CASSSGLDQETQYF
TRBV5-6	TRBJ1-1	NA	CASSLPDRGTEAFF
TRBV7-8	TRBJ2-2	TRBD1	CASSQGGQGATGELFF